This note documents a single TCR beta chain sequence. Its antigen remains unknown. The data are from a study of human versus mouse CDR3 diversity and MHC coevolution. The length of the CDR3 is 16 residues. Germline values: CDR1 SGHRS, CDR2 YFSETQ. Losses at the gene ends were 4 bases for V and 6 bases for J; bases not matched to a gene: 9. Study-wide points: Compared with mice, human CDR3s carried more deletions and insertions on average. A handful of MHC II alleles selected the human T cells.

The data were produced by immunoSEQ multiplex PCR, yet TCRdb's version contains in-frame clones alone and is incomplete. The top ten clones hold less than 0.16% of a sample with roughly 80,000 clones, under 95% of them seen once. The origin of this receptor is a person aged 30 to 70 in good health. Sequencing was performed on naive CD4+ T cells from blood. Subset here: CD45RO-negative CD62L-positive naive CD4 T cells. This chain links TRBV5-1 with TRBJ2-3, with 12 bases lining up with TRBD1. CDR3 sequence (DNA): TGCGCCAGCAGCACGGCCGGGACAGGGGGCCGGGATACGCAGTATTTT. This sequence encodes CASSTAGTGGRDTQYF.